This T cell receptor beta chain was captured in a study of OX40 agonist ivuxolimab in advanced cancers. Looking at the study overall: Partial responses occurred in Three dose-escalation patients, one with hepatocellular carcinoma and two with cutaneous melanoma. Broader study findings: Nonresponders, in some cases, also had low normalized T-cell clonal expansion.

CDR1 is SEHNR, CDR2 FQNEAQ, per germline (reference sequence). This CDR3 has 15 amino acids. V lost 4 bases and J 4 bases, leaving 17 bases between the germline ends. Using immunoSEQ multiplex PCR, the repertoire was profiled, and TCRdb retains in-frame clones only, with some absent. Of roughly 80,000 clones in the sample, around 87% are singletons; the top ten hold over 0.25%. As regards this clone: Its antigen is still unknown.

Sample: CD4+ or CD8+ T cells sorted from blood, taken in a trial of the OX40 agonist ivuxolimab. The receptor's source is an adult with an advanced solid tumor such as melanoma, head and neck, liver or kidney cancer. This rearrangement joins TRBV7-9 to TRBJ2-7, with D possibly being TRBD1 or TRBD2 (6 bases each). The CDR3 nucleotides read TGTGCCAGCAGCTCGGGGGCCAAGGGGCAGTACGAGCAGTACTTC. It yields the protein CASSSGAKGQYEQYF.